This entry concerns a single TCR beta chain. Its antigen is currently unknown. The data were obtained in a study of STAT3 mutations in large granular lymphocyte leukemia. The overall study: Among longitudinally sequenced T-LGLL patients, roughly half had canonical activating STAT3 mutations detected.

Repertoires were generated with immunoSEQ multiplex PCR, while TCRdb's copy carries only in-frame clones and drops some. This table holds roughly 46,000 clones, approximately 78% found once. From germline, CDR1 is SQVTM and CDR2 ANQGSEA. J lost 4 bases, V lost 4 bases, and 9 bases had no gene match. The CDR3 is 14 amino acids. Study-wide results and limits: Some patients had dominant TCR clones larger than their STAT3 mutant burden. All newly emerging clones after therapy were STAT3 wild type. Every T-cell large granular lymphocyte leukemia patient had at least one immunodominant TCR beta clonotype.

The receptor comes from a human donor with T large granular lymphocyte leukemia. Some clones in this sample may be carry-over from other donors' samples. Material for sequencing was PBMCs. This chain connects TRBV29-1 to TRBJ2-5, with 7 bases fitting TRBD1. CDR3 in DNA: TGCAGCGTTGTTGCCAGGGGGATTAGAGAGACCCAGTACTTC. Translation gives CSVVARGIRETQYF.